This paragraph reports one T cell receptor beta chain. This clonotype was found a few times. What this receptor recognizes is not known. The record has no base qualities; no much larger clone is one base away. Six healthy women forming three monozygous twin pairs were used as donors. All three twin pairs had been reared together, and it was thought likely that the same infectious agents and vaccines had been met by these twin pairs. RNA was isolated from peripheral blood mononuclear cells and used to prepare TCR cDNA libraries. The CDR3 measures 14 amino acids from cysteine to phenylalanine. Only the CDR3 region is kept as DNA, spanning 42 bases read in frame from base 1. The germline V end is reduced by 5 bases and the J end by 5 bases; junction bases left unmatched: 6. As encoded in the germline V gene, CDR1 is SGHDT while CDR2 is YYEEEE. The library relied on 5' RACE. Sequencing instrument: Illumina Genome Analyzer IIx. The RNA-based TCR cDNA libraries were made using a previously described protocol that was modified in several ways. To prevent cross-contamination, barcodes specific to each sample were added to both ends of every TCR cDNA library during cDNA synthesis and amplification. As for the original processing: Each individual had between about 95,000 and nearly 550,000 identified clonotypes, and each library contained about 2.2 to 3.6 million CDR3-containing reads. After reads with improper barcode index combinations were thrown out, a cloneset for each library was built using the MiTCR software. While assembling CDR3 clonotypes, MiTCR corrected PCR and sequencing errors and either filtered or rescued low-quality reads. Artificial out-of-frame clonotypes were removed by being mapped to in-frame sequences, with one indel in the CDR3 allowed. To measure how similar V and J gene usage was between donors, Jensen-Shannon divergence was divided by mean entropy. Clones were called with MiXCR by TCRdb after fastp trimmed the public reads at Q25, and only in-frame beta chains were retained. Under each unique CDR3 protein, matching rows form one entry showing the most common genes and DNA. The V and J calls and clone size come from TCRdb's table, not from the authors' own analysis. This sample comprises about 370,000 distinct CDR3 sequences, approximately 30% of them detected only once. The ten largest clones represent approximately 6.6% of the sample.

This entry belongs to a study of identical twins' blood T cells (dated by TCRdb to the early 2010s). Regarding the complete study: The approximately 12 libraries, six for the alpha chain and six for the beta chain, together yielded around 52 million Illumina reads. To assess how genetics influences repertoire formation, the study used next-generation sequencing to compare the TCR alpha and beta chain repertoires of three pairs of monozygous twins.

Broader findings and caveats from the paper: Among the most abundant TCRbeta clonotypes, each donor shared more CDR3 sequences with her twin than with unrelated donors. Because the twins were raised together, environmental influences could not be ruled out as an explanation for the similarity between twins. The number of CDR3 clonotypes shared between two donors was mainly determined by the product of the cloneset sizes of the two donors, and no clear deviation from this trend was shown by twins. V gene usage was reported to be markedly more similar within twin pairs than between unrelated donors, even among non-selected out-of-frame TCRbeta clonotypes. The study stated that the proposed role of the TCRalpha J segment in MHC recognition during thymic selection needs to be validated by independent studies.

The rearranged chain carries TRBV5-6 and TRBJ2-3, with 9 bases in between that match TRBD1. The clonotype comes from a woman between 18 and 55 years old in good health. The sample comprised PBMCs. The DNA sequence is TGTGCCAGCAGAACGGGACAGGGTTTAGATACGCAGTATTTT. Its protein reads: CASRTGQGLDTQYF.